The 18 T cell receptor beta chains presented below share a single source sample, sequenced in a study of blood T cell repertoires in COVID-19. TCRdb's copy holds only in-frame clones and misses some; the assay was immunoSEQ multiplex PCR. In the table there are some 70,000 clones, around 85% of which are singletons. Source material: peripheral blood. The source of these receptors is a woman aged 50 to 60 with acute or convalescent COVID-19.

The chain links TRBV6-5 to TRBJ1-2; the D is unclear. CDR3 size: 11 residues. V was clipped by 10 bases and J by 4 bases, with 10 bases between them. CDR1 and CDR2 from the germline V gene are MNHEY and SVGAGI. The CDR3 sequence: CATKEVYGYTF. As DNA, the CDR3 is TGTGCCACCAAGGAGGTCTATGGCTACACCTTC.

The genes are TRBV9 and TRBJ2-5; 8 nucleotides line up with TRBD2. V was pared by 0 bases and J by 2 bases, with 9 bases of the junction left unmatched. Germline CDR1 reads SGDLS; CDR2 reads YYNGEE. The CDR3 contains 17 residues. The CDR3 sequence: CASSVGFLAGTQETQYF. In nucleotides, the CDR3 is TGTGCCAGCAGCGTAGGGTTCCTAGCGGGTACTCAAGAGACCCAGTACTTC.

This clone was seen a handful of times. V and J are TRBV27 and TRBJ2-7; D possibly corresponds to TRBD2 (5 bases). The germline gives CDR1 MNHEY, CDR2 SMNVEV (reference sequence). The CDR3 extends over 13 amino acids. Trimming shortened V by 5 bases and J by 5 bases, and 13 bases separated the two germline ends. The CDR3 sequence is CASSPPLGNEQYF. CDR3 nucleotide sequence: TGTGCCAGCAGTCCTCCACTCGGGAACGAGCAGTACTTC.

The table lists this clone with a count of one. The V gene is TRBV18, the J gene TRBJ1-3; 10 bases are shared with TRBD1. The CDR3 spans 17 residues. J gave up 0 bases and V 3 bases, and 5 bases lay outside the gene matches. Germline V lookup: CDR1 KGHSH, CDR2 LQKENI. The CDR3 DNA follows: TGTGCCAGCTCACCGACAGGGGGCGGCCTCTCTGGAAACACCATATATTTT. This encodes CASSPTGGGLSGNTIYF.

The chain carries TRBV11-2 and TRBJ2-3; 9 bases align to TRBD2. The V and J ends lost 5 bases and 0 bases, in that order; junction bases with no gene match: 6. The CDR3 is 16 residues long. Per germline, CDR1 SGHAT and CDR2 FQNNGV. CDR3: CASSLGLAGSTDTQYF. The CDR3 DNA reads as TGTGCCAGCAGCCTCGGGCTAGCGGGGAGCACAGATACGCAGTATTTT.

V usage is TRBV3-1 (or the pseudogene TRBV3-2) and J usage is TRBJ1-1; possible D gene TRBD1, 5 bases. The CDR3 extends over 15 amino acids. Trimming stripped 4 bases from V and 3 bases from J, with 15 bases between. Germline V gene data show CDR1 as LGHDT and CDR2 as YNNKEL (reference sequence). DNA for the CDR3: TGTGCCAGCAGCCCCAGGGTGGATGGCGACACTGAAGCTTTCTTT. It specifies CASSPRVDGDTEAFF.

The chain employs TRBV6-6 and TRBJ2-6; no definite D call. This CDR3 is built from 16 residues. Germline CDR1 and CDR2: MNHNY and SVGAGI (reference sequence). V was pared by 6 bases and J by 2 bases, with 14 bases between. The CDR3: CASSLISTTGANVLTF. The CDR3 DNA follows: TGTGCCAGCAGCTTGATCTCAACTACTGGGGCCAACGTCCTGACTTTC.

The chain is built from TRBV5-1 and TRBJ2-1, with 9 bases aligning to TRBD2. In germline, CDR1 is SGHRS, CDR2 YFSETQ. Trimming cost V 4 bases and J 0 bases; bases outside gene matches: 2. The CDR3 consists of 15 residues. CDR3 coding DNA: TGCGCCAGCAGCGGGACTAGCCTCTCCTACAATGAGCAGTTCTTC. Translation gives CASSGTSLSYNEQFF.

The V and J genes are TRBV2 and TRBJ2-3, with 8 bases identical to TRBD2. Germline lookup yields CDR1 SNHLY and CDR2 FYNNEI. V was clipped by 7 bases and J by 1 base; unmatched bases: 7. The CDR3 loop spans 15 amino acids. The CDR3 here is CASTFGGGRTDTQYF. CDR3 bases: TGTGCCAGCACCTTTGGCGGGGGGCGCACAGATACGCAGTATTTT.

The chain has TRBV14 and TRBJ1-6; no clear D. CDR3 length: 16 amino acids. Trimming removed 4 bases at V and 9 bases at J, with 19 bases between. Per the germline V gene, CDR1 is SGHDN and CDR2 is FVKESK. Here the CDR3 reads CASSLHPELGASPLHF. The CDR3 bases are TGTGCCAGCAGCCTCCACCCCGAATTGGGAGCTTCACCCCTCCACTTT.

CDR3 nucleotides: TGTGCCAGCAGCTCTCGGGGGGGCCTTGACAATGAGCAGTTCTTC. It codes for CASSSRGGLDNEQFF. The chain employs TRBV7-9 and TRBJ2-1; TRBD2 agrees at 8 bases. The J segment lost 5 bases and the V segment lost 4 bases, leaving 7 bases of the junction unmatched. This CDR3 spans 15 amino acids. The germline V gene has CDR1 SEHNR and CDR2 FQNEAQ (reference sequence). Filled out from reference TRBV7-9 and TRBJ2-1, the complete variable domain reads DTGVSQNPRHKITKRGQNVTFRCDPISEHNRLYWYRQTLGQGPEFLTYFQNEAQLEKSRLLSDRFSAERPKGSFSTLEIQRTEQGDSAMYLCASSSRGGLDNEQFFGPGTRLTVL.

This clone was observed a handful of times. The chain employs TRBV15 and TRBJ2-7; unclear D gene. Trimming left V 0 bases short and J 0 bases short, with 3 bases between. The CDR3 has 13 amino acids. Germline V gene data show CDR1 as LNHNV and CDR2 as YYDKDF (reference sequence). The CDR3 region has the DNA TGTGCCACCAGCAGAGACCGCTCCTACGAGCAGTACTTC. Amino acids: CATSRDRSYEQYF.

The sample holds a few counts of this clone. This sequence joins TRBV27 and TRBJ2-7, with 7 bases fitting TRBD2. V lost 7 bases to trimming and J lost 2 bases; unmatched junction nucleotides: 8. Germline values: CDR1 MNHEY, CDR2 SMNVEV (reference sequence). The CDR3 extends over 14 amino acids. DNA of the CDR3: TGTGCCAGCACCCTGGGAGGACTAGCCTACGAGCAGTACTTC. Its protein product is CASTLGGLAYEQYF.

V gene TRBV20-1 combines with J gene TRBJ2-5, with 7 bases fitting TRBD2. The CDR3 is 15 amino acids. Germline trimming cut 3 bases from V and 0 bases from J; bases unmatched to any gene: 7. Germline V gives CDR1 DFQATT, CDR2 SNEGSKA (reference sequence). This chain's CDR3 is CSASSPSGDQETQYF. DNA of the CDR3: TGCAGTGCTAGTTCGCCTAGCGGAGACCAAGAGACCCAGTACTTC.

The chain combines TRBV3-1 (or the pseudogene TRBV3-2) with TRBJ2-1; D perhaps matches TRBD2 (5 bases). The CDR3 has 15 residues. Germline CDR1 LGHDT, CDR2 YNNKEL (reference sequence). Trimming pared 4 bases from V and 4 bases from J, leaving 14 bases between. As DNA, the CDR3 is TGTGCCAGCAGCCTGGGAGCCGAAAAATACAATGAGCAGTTCTTC. It encodes CASSLGAEKYNEQFF.

This chain links TRBV3-1 (or the pseudogene TRBV3-2) with TRBJ2-7, with no clear D. The CDR3 runs 14 residues. Germline assignment: CDR1 LGHDT and CDR2 YNNKEL (reference sequence). Trimming pared 0 bases from V and 4 bases from J, leaving 10 bases between. The CDR3 protein is CASSQDLTVYEQYF. The DNA for the CDR3 is TGTGCCAGCAGCCAAGATCTAACAGTATACGAGCAGTACTTC.

J is TRBJ2-2 and V is TRBV19; the match to TRBD1 covers 9 bases. The V gene's germline CDR1 is LNHDA and CDR2 SQIVND (reference sequence). Trimming at V came to 3 bases and at J to 6 bases, leaving 5 bases not matched to a gene. The CDR3 loop spans 15 amino acids. CDR3 nucleotides: TGTGCCAGTAGTATCTTGGACAGGGGAGCCGGGGAGCTGTTTTTT. Translated: CASSILDRGAGELFF.

The chain employs TRBV4-2 and TRBJ2-5; D not certain. Germline V gives CDR1 LGHNA, CDR2 YNFKEQ. The CDR3 is 17 amino acids. V lost 0 bases to trimming and J lost 5 bases, with 19 bases between them. CDR3: CASSQELVTVSGETQYF. DNA for the CDR3: TGTGCCAGCAGCCAAGAATTGGTTACGGTCTCCGGGGAGACCCAGTACTTC.